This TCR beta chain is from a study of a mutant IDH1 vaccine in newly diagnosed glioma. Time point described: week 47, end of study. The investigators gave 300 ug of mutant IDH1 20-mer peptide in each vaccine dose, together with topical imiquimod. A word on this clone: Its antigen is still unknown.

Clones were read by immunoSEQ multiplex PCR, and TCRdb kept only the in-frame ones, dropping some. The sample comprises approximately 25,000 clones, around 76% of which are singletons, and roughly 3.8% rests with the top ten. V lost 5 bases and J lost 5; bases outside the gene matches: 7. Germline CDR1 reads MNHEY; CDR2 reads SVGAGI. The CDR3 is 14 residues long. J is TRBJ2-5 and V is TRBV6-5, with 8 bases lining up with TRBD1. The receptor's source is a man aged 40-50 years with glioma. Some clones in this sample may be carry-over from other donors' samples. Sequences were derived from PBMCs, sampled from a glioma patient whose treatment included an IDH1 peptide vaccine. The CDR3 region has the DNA TGTGCCAGCAGTCGCCCAGGGGGCGAGGAGACCCAGTACTTC. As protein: CASSRPGGEETQYF.